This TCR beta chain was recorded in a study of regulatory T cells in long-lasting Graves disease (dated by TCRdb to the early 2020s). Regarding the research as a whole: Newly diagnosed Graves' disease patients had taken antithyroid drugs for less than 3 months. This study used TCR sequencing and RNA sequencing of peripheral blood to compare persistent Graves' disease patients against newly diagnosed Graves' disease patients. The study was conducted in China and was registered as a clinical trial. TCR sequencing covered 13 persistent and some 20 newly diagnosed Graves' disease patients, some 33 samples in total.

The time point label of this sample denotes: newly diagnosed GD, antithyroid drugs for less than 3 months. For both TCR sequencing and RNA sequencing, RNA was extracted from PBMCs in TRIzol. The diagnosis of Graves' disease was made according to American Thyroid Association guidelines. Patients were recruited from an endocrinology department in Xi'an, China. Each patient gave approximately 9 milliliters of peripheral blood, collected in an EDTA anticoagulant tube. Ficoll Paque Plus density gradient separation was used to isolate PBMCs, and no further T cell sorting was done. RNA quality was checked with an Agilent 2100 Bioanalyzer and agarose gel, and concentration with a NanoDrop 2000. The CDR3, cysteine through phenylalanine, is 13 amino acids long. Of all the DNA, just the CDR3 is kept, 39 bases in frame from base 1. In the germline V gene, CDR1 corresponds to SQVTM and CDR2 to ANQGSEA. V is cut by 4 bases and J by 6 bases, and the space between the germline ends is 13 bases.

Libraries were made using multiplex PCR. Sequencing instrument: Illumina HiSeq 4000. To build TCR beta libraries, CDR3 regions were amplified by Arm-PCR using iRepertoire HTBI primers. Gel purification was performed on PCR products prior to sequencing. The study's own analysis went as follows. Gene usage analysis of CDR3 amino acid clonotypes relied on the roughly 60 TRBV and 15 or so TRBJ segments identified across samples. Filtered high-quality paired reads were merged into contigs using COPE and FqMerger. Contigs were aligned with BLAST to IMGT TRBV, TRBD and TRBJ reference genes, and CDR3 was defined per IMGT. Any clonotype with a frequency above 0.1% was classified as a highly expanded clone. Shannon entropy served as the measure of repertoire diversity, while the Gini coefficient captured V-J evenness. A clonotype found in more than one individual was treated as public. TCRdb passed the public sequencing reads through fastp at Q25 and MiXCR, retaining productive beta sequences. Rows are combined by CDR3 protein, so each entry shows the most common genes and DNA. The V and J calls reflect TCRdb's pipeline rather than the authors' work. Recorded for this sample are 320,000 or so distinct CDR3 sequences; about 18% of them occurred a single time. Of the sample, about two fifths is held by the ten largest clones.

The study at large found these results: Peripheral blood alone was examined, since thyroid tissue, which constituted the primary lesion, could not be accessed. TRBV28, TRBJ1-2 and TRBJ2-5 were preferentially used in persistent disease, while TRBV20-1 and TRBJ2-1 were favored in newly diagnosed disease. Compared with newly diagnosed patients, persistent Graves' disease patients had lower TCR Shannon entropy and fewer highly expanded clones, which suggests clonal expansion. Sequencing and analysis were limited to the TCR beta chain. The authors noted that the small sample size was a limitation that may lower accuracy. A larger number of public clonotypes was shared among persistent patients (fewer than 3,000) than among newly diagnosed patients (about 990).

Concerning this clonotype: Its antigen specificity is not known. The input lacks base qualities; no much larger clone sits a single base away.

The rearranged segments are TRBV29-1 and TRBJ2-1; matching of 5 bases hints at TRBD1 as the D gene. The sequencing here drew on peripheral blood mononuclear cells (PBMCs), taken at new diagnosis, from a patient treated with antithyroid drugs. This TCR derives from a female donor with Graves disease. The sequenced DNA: TGCAGCGTTGTTGGGCAGGGTTTCAATGAGCAGTTCTTC. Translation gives CSVVGQGFNEQFF.